This TCR beta chain was captured in a study of blood T cell repertoires in COVID-19. Overall study context: Sites in the United States, Italy and Spain provided acute and convalescent COVID-19 samples. PBMCs, B-cell-depleted T cells, or T cells were the source of the cDNA or gDNA that made up the material.

The authors' processing: Amplification of reference gene primers provided the estimated nucleated cell counts. Here immunoSEQ multiplex PCR was the method, and the copy in TCRdb shows in-frame clones only, minus some. From that table come the V and J calls and clone size; the DNA was used to work out D and trimming. The table has approximately 430,000 clones, roughly 85% seen once. The TCR was taken from a woman in her 30s with active or convalescent COVID-19. The sequencing input was peripheral blood.

The CDR3 here is CASQGQKGSPLHF. The CDR3 coding sequence is TGTGCCAGCCAGGGCCAAAAAGGGTCACCCCTCCACTTT. V gene TRBV6-5 combines with J gene TRBJ1-6; D is possibly TRBD1 (5 bases). V lost 8 bases, J lost 10 bases, and 15 bases lay in between. The length of the CDR3 is 13 residues. The germline gives CDR1 MNHEY, CDR2 SVGAGI.